This TCR beta chain was documented in a study of a mutant IDH1 vaccine in newly diagnosed glioma (dated by TCRdb to about 2021). With regard to the full study: Patients received eight vaccinations in weeks 1, 3, 5, 7, 11, 15, 19 and 23, corresponding to visits V03 through V10. Vaccination began 4-6 weeks after radiotherapy alone, or alongside temozolomide cycles in the chemotherapy-containing groups. Of the roughly 34 treated patients, approximately 62% were male and roughly 38% were female, and a mean age of 40.4 years was recorded. Prior to enrollment, patients had been given standard therapy consisting of radiotherapy alone, temozolomide alone, or radiochemotherapy with temozolomide, with the combination given to most patients. Peripheral blood samples were drawn at six visits, namely V03 (baseline), V05, V07, V10, V12 and V13. For exploratory analyses, longitudinal TCRB deep sequencing was carried out in roughly 23 treated patients wherever samples were available.

The library was made by the immunoSEQ multiplex PCR assay. Rearranged TCR beta chain sequences were amplified using the hsTCRB Kit according to the manufacturer's protocol. An Illumina MiSeq was used to sequence the TCRB libraries. In the original analysis: The proprietary platform of the kit vendor was used for demultiplexing, trimming and gene mapping. Not all clones reach the TCRdb copy of this immuneACCESS table, which keeps in-frame sequences only. Checked studies attribute under half of the gap to unresolved V genes and leave the rest unexplained. V, J and clone size are those of that table, while D and trimming were read from the DNA. The sample profile shows about 60,000 clones; approximately 87% of them were found once. Roughly 15% of the sample belongs to the ten largest clones. Relative to germline, V is 6 bases shorter and J is 0 bases shorter, with 9 bases between their ends. As encoded in the germline V gene, CDR1 is LGHNT while CDR2 is FRNRAP. From the cysteine up to the phenylalanine, the CDR3 has a length of 14 residues. Solely the CDR3 DNA is kept, with 42 bases framed from the first base.

The time point label corresponds to: week 23, last vaccination. Each vaccine dose, consisting of 300 ug of a 20-mer mutant IDH1 peptide in Montanide, was administered subcutaneously with topical imiquimod. All donors had newly diagnosed IDH1-mutant astrocytomas of WHO grade 3 or 4 that showed loss of nuclear ATRX. The samples were drawn from NOA16, a multicentre, single-arm, open-label phase I trial in Germany that tested a mutant IDH1 peptide vaccine in humans for the first time. Genomic DNA for TCRB sequencing was extracted from EDTA blood using the DNeasy Blood and Tissue Kit. This clone was recorded once. Its antigen remains undetermined. No qualities accompany the bases; no much larger clone lies one base away. Paper-wide results and their limitations: PBMC samples for TCRB deep sequencing were selected based on availability. According to the authors, sample limitations meant that analyses of patient blood samples could not be reproduced. Immune responses induced by the vaccine were seen in 90% to 95% of patients across multiple MHC alleles. Pseudoprogression appeared unrelated to alterations in the top peripheral T cell clonotypes detected by TCRB sequencing.

Rearrangement joined TRBV12-5 to TRBJ1-5, with the D gene not clear enough to name. The TCR comes from a man aged 18 to 29 with glioma. Sequences were derived from PBMCs, sampled from a glioma patient whose treatment included an IDH1 peptide vaccine. The CDR3 sequence is CASGDGLSNQPQHF. The DNA sequence is TGTGCTAGTGGCGACGGGCTTAGCAATCAGCCCCAGCATTTT.